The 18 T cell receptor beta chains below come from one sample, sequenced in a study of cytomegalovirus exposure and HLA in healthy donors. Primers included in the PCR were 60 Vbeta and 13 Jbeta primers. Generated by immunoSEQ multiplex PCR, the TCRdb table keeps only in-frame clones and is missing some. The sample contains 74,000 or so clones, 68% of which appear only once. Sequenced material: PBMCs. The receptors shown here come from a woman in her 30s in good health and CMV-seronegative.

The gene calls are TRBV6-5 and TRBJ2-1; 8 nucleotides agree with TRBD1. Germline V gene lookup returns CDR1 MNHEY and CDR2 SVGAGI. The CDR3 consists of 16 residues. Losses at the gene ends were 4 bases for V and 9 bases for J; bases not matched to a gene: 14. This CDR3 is CASSWSVTGASGEQFF. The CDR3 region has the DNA TGTGCCAGCAGTTGGAGTGTGACAGGGGCCTCGGGTGAGCAGTTCTTC.

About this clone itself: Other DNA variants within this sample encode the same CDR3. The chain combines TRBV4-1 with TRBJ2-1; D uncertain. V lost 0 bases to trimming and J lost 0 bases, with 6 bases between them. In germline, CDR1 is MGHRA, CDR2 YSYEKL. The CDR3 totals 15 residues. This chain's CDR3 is CASSQDPSSYNEQFF. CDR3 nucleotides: TGCGCCAGCAGCCAAGATCCTAGCTCCTACAATGAGCAGTTCTTC.

CDR3 region: CASSFFRGGTEAFF. In DNA, the CDR3 is TGTGCCAGCAGCTTTTTCCGAGGCGGCACTGAAGCTTTCTTT. V usage is TRBV5-5 and J usage is TRBJ1-1; D unresolved. CDR3 size: 14 residues. Germline V gene sequence: CDR1 SGHKS, CDR2 YYEKEE (reference sequence). V was pared by 2 bases and J by 4 bases, with 12 bases between.

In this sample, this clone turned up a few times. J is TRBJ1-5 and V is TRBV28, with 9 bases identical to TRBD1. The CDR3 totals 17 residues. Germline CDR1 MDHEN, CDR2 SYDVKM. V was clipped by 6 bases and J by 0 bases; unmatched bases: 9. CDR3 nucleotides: TGTGCCAGCAGCCCCGGGACAGGGAGTAATAGCAATCAGCCCCAGCATTTT. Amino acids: CASSPGTGSNSNQPQHF.

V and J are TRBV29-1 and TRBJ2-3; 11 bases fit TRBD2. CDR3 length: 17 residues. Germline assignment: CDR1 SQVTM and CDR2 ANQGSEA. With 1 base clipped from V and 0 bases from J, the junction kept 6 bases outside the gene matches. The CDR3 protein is CSVEGTSGPPSTDTQYF. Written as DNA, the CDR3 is TGCAGCGTTGAAGGGACTAGCGGGCCACCTAGCACAGATACGCAGTATTTT.

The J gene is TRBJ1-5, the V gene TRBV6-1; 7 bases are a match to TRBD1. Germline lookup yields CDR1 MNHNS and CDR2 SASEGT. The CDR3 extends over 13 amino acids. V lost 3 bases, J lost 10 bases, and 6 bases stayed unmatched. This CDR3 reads CASSDRGVSPQHF. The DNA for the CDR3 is TGTGCCAGCAGTGACAGGGGGGTAAGCCCCCAGCATTTT.

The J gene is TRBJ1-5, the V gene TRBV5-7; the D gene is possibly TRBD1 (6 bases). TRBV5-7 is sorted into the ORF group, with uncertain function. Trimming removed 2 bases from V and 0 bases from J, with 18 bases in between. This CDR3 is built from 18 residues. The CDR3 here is CASSFRDNHGDSNQPQHF. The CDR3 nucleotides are TGTGCCAGCAGCTTCCGGGACAATCACGGGGATAGCAATCAGCCCCAGCATTTT.

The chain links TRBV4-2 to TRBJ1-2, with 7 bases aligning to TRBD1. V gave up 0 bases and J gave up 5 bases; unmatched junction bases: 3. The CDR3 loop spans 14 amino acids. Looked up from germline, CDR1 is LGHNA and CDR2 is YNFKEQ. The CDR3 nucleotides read TGTGCCAGCAGCCAAGACGGGACAGCTTATGGCTACACCTTC. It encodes CASSQDGTAYGYTF.

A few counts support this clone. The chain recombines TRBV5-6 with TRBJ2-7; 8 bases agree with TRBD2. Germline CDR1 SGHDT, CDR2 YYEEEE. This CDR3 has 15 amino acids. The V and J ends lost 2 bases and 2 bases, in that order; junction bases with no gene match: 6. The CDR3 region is CASSFRASGPYEQYF. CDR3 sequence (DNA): TGTGCCAGCAGCTTTCGGGCTAGCGGGCCCTACGAGCAGTACTTC.

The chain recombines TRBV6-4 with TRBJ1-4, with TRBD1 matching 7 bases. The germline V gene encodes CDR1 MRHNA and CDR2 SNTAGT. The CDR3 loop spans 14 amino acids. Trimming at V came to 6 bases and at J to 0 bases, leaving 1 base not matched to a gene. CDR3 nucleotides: TGTGCCAGCAGGACAGGGACAACTAATGAAAAACTGTTTTTT. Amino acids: CASRTGTTNEKLFF.

CDR3 region: CASSYGDRPSPHF. The CDR3 DNA follows: TGTGCCAGCAGTTACGGGGACAGGCCGTCACCGCATTTT. The chain joins TRBV6-6 to TRBJ1-5; 8 positions match TRBD1. The CDR3 is made up of 13 amino acids. The V and J ends lost 2 bases and 15 bases, in that order; junction bases with no gene match: 9. Looked up from germline, CDR1 is MNHNY and CDR2 is SVGAGI (reference sequence).

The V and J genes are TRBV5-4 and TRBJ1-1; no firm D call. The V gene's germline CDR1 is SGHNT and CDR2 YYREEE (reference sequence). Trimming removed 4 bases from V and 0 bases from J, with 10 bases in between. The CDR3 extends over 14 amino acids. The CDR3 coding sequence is TGTGCCAGCAGCGCACAAAGTGTGAACACTGAAGCTTTCTTT. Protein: CASSAQSVNTEAFF.

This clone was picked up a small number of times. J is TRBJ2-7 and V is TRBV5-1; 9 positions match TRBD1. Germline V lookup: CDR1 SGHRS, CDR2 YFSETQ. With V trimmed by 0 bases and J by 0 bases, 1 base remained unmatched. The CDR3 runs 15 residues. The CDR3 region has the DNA TGCGCCAGCAGCTTGGGGGACAGGGCCTCCTACGAGCAGTACTTC. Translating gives CASSLGDRASYEQYF.

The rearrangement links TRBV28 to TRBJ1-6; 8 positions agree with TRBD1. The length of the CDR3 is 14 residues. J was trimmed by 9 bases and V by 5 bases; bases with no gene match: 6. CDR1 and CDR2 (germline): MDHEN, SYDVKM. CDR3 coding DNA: TGTGCCAGCAGTCGGACAGGGTACGGTTCACCCCTCCACTTT. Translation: CASSRTGYGSPLHF.

The CDR3 sequence: CASSIGLAGNEQFF. The DNA of the CDR3 is TGTGCCAGTAGTATCGGACTAGCGGGCAATGAGCAGTTCTTC. V is TRBV19 and J is TRBJ2-1, with 11 bases lining up with TRBD2. CDR1 is LNHDA, CDR2 SQIVND, per germline (reference sequence). This CDR3 spans 14 amino acids. With 3 bases clipped from V and 6 bases from J, the junction kept 1 base outside the gene matches.

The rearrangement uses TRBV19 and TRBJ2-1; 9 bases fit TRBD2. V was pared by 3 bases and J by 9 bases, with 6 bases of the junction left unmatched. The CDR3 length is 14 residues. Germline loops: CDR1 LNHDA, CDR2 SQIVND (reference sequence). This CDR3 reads CASSIGTSPSEQFF. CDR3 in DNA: TGTGCCAGTAGTATTGGGACTAGCCCCTCTGAGCAGTTCTTC.

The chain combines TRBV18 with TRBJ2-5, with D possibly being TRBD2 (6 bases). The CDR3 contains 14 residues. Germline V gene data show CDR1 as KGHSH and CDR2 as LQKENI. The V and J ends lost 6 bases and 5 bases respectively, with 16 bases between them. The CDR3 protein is CASSPRRGGETQYF. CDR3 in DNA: TGTGCCAGCTCCCCAAGGAGGGGTGGTGAGACCCAGTACTTC.

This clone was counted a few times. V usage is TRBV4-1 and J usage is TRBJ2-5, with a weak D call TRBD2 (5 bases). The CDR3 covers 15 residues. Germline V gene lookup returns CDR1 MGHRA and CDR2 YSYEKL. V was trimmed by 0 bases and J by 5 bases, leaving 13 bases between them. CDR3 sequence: CASSQEIPRAETQYF. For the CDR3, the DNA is TGCGCCAGCAGCCAAGAGATCCCGCGGGCCGAGACCCAGTACTTC.